Given below is one T cell receptor beta chain in context. Its target is unknown. The data stem from a study of T cell responses to AZD1222 COVID-19 vaccine. General study results and limits: The donor cohort was predominantly white British with a female majority, and clonal diversity may have been underestimated. Distributed over spike, vaccine-associated CD4 TCRs predominated at 160-218 and 743-854. All repertoire sampling was performed exclusively after the peak T cell response.

V was shortened by 3 bases and J by 0 bases, with 12 bases between the two germline ends. Germline V gives CDR1 SNHLY, CDR2 FYNNEI. This CDR3 has 15 residues. Assay: immunoSEQ multiplex PCR; the TCRdb copy retains only in-frame clones and omits some. This sample has some 150,000 clones, with 92% found just once. This receptor was taken from an adult in good health. This material consisted of peripheral blood, taken on day 0 of MenACWY control vaccination. The chain joins TRBV2 to TRBJ2-7, with unresolved D. This CDR3 reads CASSDGIPRSYEQYF. In nucleotides, the CDR3 is TGTGCCAGCAGTGACGGTATTCCGCGCTCCTACGAGCAGTACTTC.